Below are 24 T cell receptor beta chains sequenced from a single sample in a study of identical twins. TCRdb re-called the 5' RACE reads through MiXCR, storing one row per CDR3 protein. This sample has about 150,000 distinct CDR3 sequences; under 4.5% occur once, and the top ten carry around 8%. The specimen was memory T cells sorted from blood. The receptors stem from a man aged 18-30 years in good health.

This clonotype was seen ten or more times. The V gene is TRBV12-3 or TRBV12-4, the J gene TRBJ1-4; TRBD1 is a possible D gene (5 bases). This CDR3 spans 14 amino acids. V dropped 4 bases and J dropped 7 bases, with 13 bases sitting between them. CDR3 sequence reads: CASSWGVVSEKLFF. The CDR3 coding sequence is TGTGCCAGCAGTTGGGGGGTAGTAAGTGAAAAACTGTTTTTT.

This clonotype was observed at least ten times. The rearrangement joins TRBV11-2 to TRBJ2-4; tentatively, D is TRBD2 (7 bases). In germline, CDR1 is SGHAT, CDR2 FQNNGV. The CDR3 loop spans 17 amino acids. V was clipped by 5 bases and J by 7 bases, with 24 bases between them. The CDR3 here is CASSARTGAGGKNIQYF. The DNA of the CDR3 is TGTGCCAGCAGCGCCCGGACGGGGGCCGGGGGGAAGAACATTCAGTACTTC. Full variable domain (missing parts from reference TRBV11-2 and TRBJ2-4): EAGVAQSPRYKIIEKRQSVAFWCNPISGHATLYWYQQILGQGPKLLIQFQNNGVVDDSQLPKDRFSAERLKGVDSTLKIQPAKLEDSAVYLCASSARTGAGGKNIQYFGAGTRLSVL.

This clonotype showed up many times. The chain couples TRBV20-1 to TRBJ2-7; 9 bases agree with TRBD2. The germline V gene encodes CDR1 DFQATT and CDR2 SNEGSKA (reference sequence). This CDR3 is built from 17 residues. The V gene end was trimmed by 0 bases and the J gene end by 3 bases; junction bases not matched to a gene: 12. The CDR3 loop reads CSARDFPLGSGSYEQYF. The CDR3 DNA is TGCAGTGCTAGAGATTTTCCCCTGGGTAGCGGGAGCTACGAGCAGTACTTC.

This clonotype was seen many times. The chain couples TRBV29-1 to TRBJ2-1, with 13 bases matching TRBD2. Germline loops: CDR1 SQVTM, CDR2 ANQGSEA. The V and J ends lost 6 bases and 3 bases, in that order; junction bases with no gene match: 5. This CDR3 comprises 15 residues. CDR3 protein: CSVGGTSGNYNEQFF. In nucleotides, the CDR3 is TGCAGCGTGGGAGGGACTAGCGGGAACTACAATGAGCAGTTCTTC.

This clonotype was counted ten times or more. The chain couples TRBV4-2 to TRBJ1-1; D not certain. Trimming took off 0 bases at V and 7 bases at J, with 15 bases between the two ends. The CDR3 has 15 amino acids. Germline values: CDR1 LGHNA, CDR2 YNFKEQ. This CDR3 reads CASSQDLLGLDEAFF. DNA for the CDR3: TGTGCCAGCAGCCAAGACCTTTTGGGCCTGGATGAAGCTTTCTTT.

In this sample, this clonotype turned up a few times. The CDR3 coding sequence is TGCGCCAGCAGCTCCTGGGGGGCCGGGAACACTGAAGCTTTCTTT. This encodes CASSSWGAGNTEAFF. V is TRBV4-1 and J is TRBJ1-1; perhaps TRBD1 as D (6 bases). V gave up 5 bases and J gave up 1 base, with 14 bases separating them. Germline lookup yields CDR1 MGHRA and CDR2 YSYEKL. CDR3 length: 15 amino acids.

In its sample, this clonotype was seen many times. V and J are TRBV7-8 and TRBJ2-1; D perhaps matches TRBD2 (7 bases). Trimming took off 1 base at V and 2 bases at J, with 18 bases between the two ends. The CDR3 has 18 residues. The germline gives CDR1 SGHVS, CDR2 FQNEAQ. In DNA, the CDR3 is TGTGCCAGCAGCTTAGGGAGGTGGGGGGGCGCAACCTACAATGAGCAGTTCTTC. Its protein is CASSLGRWGGATYNEQFF.

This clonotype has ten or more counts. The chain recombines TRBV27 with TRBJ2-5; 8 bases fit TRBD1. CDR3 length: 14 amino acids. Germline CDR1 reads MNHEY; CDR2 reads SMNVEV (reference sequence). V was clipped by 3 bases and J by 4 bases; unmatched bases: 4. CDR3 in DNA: TGTGCCAGCAGTTTTTCCAGGGGGCTAGAGACCCAGTACTTC. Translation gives CASSFSRGLETQYF.

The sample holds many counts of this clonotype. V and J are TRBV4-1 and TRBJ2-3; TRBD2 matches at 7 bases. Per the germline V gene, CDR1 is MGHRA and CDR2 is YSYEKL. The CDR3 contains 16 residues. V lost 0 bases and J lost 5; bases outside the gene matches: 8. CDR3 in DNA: TGCGCCAGCAGCCAAGACTGGGCGGGAGTGAAAGATACGCAGTATTTT. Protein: CASSQDWAGVKDTQYF.

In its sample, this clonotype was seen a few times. In DNA form, the CDR3 reads TGTGCCAGCAGCCAAGACGGGGACAGGGTACGGACCGGGGAGCTGTTTTTT. Translating gives CASSQDGDRVRTGELFF. The chain links TRBV14 to TRBJ2-2; 9 nucleotides agree with TRBD1. Germline V gene lookup returns CDR1 SGHDN and CDR2 FVKESK. The trim removed 0 bases at V and 5 bases at J, leaving 7 bases unmatched. The CDR3 loop spans 17 amino acids.

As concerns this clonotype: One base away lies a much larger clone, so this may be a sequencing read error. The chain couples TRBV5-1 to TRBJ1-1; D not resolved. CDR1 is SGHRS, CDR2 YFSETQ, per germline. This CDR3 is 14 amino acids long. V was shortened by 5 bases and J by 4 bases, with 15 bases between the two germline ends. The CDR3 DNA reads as TGCGCCAGCAGAGACGGGATCAGGAGCACTGAAGCTTTCTTT. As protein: CASRDGIRSTEAFF.

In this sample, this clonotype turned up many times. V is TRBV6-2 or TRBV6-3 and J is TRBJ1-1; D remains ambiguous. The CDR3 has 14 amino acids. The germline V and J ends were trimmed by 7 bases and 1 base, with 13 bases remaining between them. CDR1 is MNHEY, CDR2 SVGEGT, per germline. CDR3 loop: CASMNSDRNTEAFF. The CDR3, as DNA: TGTGCCAGCATGAACTCCGACCGGAACACTGAAGCTTTCTTT.

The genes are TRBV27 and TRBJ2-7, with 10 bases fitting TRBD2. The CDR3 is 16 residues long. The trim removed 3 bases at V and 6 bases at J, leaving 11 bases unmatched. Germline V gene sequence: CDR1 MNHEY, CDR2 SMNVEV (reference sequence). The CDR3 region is CASSFASGSGWREQYF. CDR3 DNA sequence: TGTGCCAGCAGTTTTGCTAGCGGGAGTGGGTGGCGCGAGCAGTACTTC.

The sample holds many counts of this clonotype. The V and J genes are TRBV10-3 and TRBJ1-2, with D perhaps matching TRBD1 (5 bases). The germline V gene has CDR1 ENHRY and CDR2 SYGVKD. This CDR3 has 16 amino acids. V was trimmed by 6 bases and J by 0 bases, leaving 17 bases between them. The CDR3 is CAIRAGSGSPNYGYTF. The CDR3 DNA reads TGTGCCATCAGGGCCGGATCAGGGAGTCCTAACTATGGCTACACCTTC.

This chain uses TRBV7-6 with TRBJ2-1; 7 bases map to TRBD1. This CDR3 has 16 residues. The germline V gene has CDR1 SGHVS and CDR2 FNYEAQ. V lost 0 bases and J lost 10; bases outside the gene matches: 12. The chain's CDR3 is CASSLAGQVGSLEQFF. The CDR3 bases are TGTGCCAGCAGCTTAGCTGGACAGGTTGGGTCGTTAGAGCAGTTCTTC. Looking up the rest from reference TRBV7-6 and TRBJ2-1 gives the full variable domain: GAGVSQSPRYKVTKRGQDVALRCDPISGHVSLYWYRQALGQGPEFLTYFNYEAQQDKSGLPNDRFSAERPEGSISTLTIQRTEQRDSAMYRCASSLAGQVGSLEQFFGPGTRLTVL.

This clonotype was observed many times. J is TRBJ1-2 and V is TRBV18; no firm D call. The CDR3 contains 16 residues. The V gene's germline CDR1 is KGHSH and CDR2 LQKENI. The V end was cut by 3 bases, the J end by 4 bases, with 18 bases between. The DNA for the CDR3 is TGTGCCAGCTCACCCGGCGGGTCGGGCACCGCCTATGGCTACACCTTC. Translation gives CASSPGGSGTAYGYTF.

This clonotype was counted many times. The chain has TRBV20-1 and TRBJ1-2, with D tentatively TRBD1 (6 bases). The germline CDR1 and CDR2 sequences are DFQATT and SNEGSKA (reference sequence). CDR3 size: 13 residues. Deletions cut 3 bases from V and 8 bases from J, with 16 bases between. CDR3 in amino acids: CSASKTQGDGYTF. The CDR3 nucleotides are TGCAGTGCTAGTAAGACACAGGGAGACGGCTACACCTTC.

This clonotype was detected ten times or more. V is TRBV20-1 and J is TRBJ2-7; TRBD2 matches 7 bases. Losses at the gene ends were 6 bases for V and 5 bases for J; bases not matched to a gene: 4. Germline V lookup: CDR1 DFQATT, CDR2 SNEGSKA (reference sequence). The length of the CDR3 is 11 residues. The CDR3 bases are TGCAGTGCGGGCGGGAGAAACGAGCAGTACTTC. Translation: CSAGGRNEQYF.

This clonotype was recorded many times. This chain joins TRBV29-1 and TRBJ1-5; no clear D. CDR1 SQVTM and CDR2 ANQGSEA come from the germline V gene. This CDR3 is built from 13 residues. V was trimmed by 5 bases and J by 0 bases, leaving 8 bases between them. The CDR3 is CSVKGPSNQPQHF. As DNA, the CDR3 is TGCAGCGTTAAGGGCCCTAGCAATCAGCCCCAGCATTTT. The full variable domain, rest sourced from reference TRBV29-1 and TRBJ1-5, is SAVISQKPSRDICQRGTSLTIQCQVDSQVTMMFWYRQQPGQSLTLIATANQGSEATYESGFVIDKFPISRPNLTFSTLTVSNMSPEDSSIYLCSVKGPSNQPQHFGDGTRLSIL.

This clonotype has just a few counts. The CDR3: CASSYSRTDLGRRETQYF. CDR3 sequence (DNA): TGTGCCAGCAGTTACTCAAGGACGGACCTGGGTAGACGGGAGACCCAGTACTTC. This sequence joins TRBV6-5 and TRBJ2-5; no firm D call. CDR3 length: 18 amino acids. V dropped 0 bases and J dropped 5 bases, with 22 bases sitting between them. Per the germline V gene, CDR1 is MNHEY and CDR2 is SVGAGI.

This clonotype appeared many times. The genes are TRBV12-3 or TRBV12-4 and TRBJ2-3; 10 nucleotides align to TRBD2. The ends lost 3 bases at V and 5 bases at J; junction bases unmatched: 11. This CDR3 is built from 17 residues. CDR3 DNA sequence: TGTGCCAGCAGTTTGTTGCCGGGACTAGCGATCGGAGATACGCAGTATTTT. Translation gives CASSLLPGLAIGDTQYF.

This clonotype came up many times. CDR3 nucleotides: TGCAGTGCTAGACAGGCCGATTCACCCCTCCACTTT. Translation gives CSARQADSPLHF. This sequence joins TRBV20-1 and TRBJ1-6; D gene ambiguous. The CDR3 runs to 12 residues. Trimming cost V 2 bases and J 8 bases, with 7 bases left between them. Per germline, CDR1 DFQATT and CDR2 SNEGSKA (reference sequence).

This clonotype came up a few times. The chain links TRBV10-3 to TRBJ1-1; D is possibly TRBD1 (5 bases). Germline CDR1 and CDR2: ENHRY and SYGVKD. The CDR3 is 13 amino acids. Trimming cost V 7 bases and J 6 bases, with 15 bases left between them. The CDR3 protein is CAIKQGLGAEAFF. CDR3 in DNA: TGTGCCATCAAGCAGGGTTTAGGCGCTGAAGCTTTCTTT.

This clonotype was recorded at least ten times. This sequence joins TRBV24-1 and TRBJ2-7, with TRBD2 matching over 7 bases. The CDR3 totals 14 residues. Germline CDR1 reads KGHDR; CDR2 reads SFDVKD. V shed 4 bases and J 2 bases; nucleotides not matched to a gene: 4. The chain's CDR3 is CATSEGGRPYEQYF. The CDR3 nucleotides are TGTGCCACCAGTGAGGGGGGGAGGCCCTACGAGCAGTACTTC.